These 3 T cell receptor beta chains share one sample of origin, sequenced in a study of PD-1 blockade in mismatch repair-deficient tumors. This table comes from immunoSEQ multiplex PCR, and its TCRdb copy is limited to in-frame clones, with some not included. This sample has roughly 79,000 clones; roughly 80% occur once, and the top ten carry about 6%. The sequencing used peripheral blood, collected 44 weeks after starting pembrolizumab. These receptors were obtained from an adult with mismatch repair-deficient cancer.

The chain is built from TRBV25-1 and TRBJ2-5; no firm D call. V was cut by 5 bases and J by 5 bases, with 12 bases left in between. The CDR3 is made up of 13 amino acids. The V gene's germline CDR1 is MGHDK and CDR2 SYGVNS. The CDR3 here is CASSLSPSETQYF. CDR3 bases: TGTGCCAGCAGTCTTTCCCCCAGCGAGACCCAGTACTTC.

This clone was counted once. The chain has TRBV9 and TRBJ1-1; maybe TRBD1 (5 bases). Trimming removed 0 bases at V and 5 bases at J, with 17 bases between. The germline gives CDR1 SGDLS, CDR2 YYNGEE. The CDR3 is made up of 16 amino acids. DNA of the CDR3: TGTGCCAGCAGCGTAGGGCAGACCACAGGTATGACTGAAGCTTTCTTT. Amino acid sequence: CASSVGQTTGMTEAFF.

The V gene is TRBV5-1, the J gene TRBJ2-3; weak D call: TRBD1 (6 bases). CDR1 and CDR2 (germline): SGHRS, YFSETQ. The V end was cut by 2 bases, the J end by 0 bases, with 13 bases between. This CDR3 region has 16 residues. The CDR3, as DNA: TGCGCCAGCAGCTTAGGGGGTTCGACGAGCACAGATACGCAGTATTTT. Amino acid sequence: CASSLGGSTSTDTQYF.